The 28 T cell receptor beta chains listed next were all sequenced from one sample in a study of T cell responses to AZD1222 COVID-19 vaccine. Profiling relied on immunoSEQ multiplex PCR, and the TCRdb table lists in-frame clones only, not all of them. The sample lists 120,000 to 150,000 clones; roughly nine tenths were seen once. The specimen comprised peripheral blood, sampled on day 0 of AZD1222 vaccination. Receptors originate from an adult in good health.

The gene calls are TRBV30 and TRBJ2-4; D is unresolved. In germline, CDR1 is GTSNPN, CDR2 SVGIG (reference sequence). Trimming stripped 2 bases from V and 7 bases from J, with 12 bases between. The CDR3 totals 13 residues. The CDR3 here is CAWSLSSGNIQYF. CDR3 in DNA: TGTGCCTGGAGTCTATCTAGTGGGAACATTCAGTACTTC. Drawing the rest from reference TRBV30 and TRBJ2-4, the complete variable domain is SQTIHQWPATLVQPVGSPLSLECTVEGTSNPNLYWYRQAAGRGLQLLFYSVGIGQISSEVPQNLSASRPQDRQFILSSKKLLLSDSGFYLCAWSLSSGNIQYFGAGTRLSVL.

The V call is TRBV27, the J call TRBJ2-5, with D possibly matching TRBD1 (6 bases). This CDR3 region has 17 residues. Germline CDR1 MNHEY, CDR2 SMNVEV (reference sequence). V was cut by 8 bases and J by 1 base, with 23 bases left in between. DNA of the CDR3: TGTGCCAGCTGGCAGGGGCCAAACCTGCGCCCCCAAGAGACCCAGTACTTC. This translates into CASWQGPNLRPQETQYF.

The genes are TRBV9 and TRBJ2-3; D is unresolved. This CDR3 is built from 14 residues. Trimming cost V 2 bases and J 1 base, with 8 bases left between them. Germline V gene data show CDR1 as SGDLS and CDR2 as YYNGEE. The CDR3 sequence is CASSVDGRTDTQYF. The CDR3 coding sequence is TGTGCCAGCAGCGTCGACGGGCGCACAGATACGCAGTATTTT. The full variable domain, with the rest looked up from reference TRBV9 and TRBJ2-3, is DSGVTQTPKHLITATGQRVTLRCSPRSGDLSVYWYQQSLDQGLQFLIQYYNGEERAKGNILERFSAQQFPDLHSELNLSSLELGDSALYFCASSVDGRTDTQYFGPGTRLTVL.

The CDR3 DNA follows: TGTGCCAGCTCCCGTGCCAGGGGGCCTAATGAAAAACTGTTTTTT. Translation: CASSRARGPNEKLFF. This chain uses TRBV18 with TRBJ1-4; 8 nucleotides line up with TRBD1. From germline, CDR1 is KGHSH and CDR2 LQKENI. The CDR3 contains 15 residues. J was trimmed by 3 bases and V by 6 bases; bases with no gene match: 6.

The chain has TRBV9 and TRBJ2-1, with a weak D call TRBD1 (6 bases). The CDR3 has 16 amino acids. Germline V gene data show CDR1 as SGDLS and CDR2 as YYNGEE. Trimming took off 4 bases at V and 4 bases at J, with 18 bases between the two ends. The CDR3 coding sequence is TGTGCCAGCAGCTCCTCCGGGACATCAGCTTACAATGAGCAGTTCTTC. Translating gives CASSSSGTSAYNEQFF.

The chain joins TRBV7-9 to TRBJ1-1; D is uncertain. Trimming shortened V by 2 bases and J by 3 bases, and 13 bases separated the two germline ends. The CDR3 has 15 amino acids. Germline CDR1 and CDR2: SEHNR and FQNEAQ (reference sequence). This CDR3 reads CASSLSGRRDTEAFF. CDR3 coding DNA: TGTGCCAGCAGCTTATCTGGGCGCCGGGACACTGAAGCTTTCTTT.

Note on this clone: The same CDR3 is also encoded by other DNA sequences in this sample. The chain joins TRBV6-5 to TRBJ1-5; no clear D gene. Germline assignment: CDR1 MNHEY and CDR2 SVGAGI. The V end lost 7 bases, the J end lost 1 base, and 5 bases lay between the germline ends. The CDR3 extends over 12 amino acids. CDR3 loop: CASKGSNQPQHF. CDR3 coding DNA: TGTGCCAGCAAAGGGAGCAATCAGCCCCAGCATTTT.

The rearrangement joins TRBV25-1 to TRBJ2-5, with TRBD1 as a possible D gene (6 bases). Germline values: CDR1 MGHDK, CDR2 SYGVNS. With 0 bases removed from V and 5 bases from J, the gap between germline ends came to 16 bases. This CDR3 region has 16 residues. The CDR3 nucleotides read TGTGCCAGCAGTGAATATCGGGACACGGCTAAGGAGACCCAGTACTTC. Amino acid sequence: CASSEYRDTAKETQYF.

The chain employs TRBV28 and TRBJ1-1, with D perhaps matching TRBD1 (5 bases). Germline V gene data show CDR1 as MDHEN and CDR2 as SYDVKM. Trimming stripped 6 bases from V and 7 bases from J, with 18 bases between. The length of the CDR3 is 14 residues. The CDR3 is CASSTGRQTFEAFF. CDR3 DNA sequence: TGTGCCAGCAGCACTGGGAGACAGACTTTTGAAGCTTTCTTT.

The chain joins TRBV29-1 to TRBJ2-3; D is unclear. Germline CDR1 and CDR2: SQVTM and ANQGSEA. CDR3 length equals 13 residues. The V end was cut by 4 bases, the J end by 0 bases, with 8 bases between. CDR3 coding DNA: TGCAGCGTTGCGTTTGCTAGCACAGATACGCAGTATTTT. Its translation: CSVAFASTDTQYF.

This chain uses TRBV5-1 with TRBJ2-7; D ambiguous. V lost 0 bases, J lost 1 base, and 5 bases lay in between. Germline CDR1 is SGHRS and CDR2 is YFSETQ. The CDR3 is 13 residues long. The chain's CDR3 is CASSLDGSYEQYF. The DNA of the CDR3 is TGCGCCAGCAGCTTGGACGGATCCTACGAGCAGTACTTC.

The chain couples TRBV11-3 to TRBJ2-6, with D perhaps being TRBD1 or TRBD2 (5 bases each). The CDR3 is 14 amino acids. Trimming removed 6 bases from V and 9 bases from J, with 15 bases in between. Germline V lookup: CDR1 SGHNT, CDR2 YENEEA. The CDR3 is CASSVNGALNVLTF. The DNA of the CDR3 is TGTGCCAGCAGTGTGAACGGGGCTCTCAACGTCCTGACTTTC.

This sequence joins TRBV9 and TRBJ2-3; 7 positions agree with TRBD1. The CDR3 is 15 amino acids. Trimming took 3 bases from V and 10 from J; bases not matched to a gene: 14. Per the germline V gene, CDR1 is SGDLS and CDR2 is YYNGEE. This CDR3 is CASSGTGGSHGAQYF. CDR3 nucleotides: TGTGCCAGCAGCGGGACAGGTGGATCACATGGGGCGCAGTATTTT.

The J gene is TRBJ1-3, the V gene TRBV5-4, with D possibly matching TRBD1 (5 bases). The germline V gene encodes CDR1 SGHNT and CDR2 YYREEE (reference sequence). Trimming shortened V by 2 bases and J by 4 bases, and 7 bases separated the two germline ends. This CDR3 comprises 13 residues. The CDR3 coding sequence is TGTGCCAGCAGCTTTCCAGGGGGAAACACCATATATTTT. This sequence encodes CASSFPGGNTIYF.

CDR3 DNA sequence: TGTGCCAGCAGCTCCCGGGACAGGGTCTATGGCTACACCTTC. This translates into CASSSRDRVYGYTF. The gene calls are TRBV27 and TRBJ1-2; the match to TRBD1 covers 9 bases. The V gene's germline CDR1 is MNHEY and CDR2 SMNVEV (reference sequence). V lost 6 bases and J lost 4; bases outside the gene matches: 6. The CDR3 length is 14 residues.

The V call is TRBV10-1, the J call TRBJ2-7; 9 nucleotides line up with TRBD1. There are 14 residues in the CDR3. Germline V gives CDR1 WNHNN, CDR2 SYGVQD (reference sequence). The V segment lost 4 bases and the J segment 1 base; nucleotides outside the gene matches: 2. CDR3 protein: CASSGGTGSYEQYF. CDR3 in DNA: TGCGCCAGCAGTGGGGGGACAGGGTCCTACGAGCAGTACTTC.

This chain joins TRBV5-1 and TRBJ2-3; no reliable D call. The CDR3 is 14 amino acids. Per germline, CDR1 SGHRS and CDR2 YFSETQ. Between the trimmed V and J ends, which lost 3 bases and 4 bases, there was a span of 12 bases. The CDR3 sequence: CASSSWGLSDTQYF. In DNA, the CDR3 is TGCGCCAGCAGCTCCTGGGGTCTCTCAGATACGCAGTATTTT.

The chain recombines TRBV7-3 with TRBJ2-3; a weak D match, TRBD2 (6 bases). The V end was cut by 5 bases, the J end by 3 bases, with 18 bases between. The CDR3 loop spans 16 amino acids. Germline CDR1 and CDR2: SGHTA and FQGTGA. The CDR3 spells CASSPQGGIETDTQYF. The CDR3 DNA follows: TGTGCCAGCAGCCCCCAGGGAGGTATCGAGACAGATACGCAGTATTTT.

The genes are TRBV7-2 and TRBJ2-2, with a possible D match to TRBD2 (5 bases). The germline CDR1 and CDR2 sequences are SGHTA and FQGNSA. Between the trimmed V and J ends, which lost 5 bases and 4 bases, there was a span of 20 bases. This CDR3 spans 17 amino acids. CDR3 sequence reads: CASSTDGAVSTTGELFF. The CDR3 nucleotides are TGTGCCAGCAGCACCGATGGAGCGGTTAGTACCACCGGGGAGCTGTTTTTT.

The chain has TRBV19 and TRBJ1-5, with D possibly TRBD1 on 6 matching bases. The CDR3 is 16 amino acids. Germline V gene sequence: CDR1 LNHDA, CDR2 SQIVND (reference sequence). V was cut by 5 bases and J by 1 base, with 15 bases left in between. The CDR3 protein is CASSRGAALSNQPQHF. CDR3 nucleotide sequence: TGTGCCAGTAGTCGGGGGGCGGCTTTGAGCAATCAGCCCCAGCATTTT.

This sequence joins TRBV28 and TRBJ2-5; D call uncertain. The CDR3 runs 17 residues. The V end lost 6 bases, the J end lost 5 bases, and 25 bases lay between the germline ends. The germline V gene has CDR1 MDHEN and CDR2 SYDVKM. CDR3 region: CASSPTALRYPRETQYF. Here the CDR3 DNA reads TGTGCCAGCAGCCCTACCGCCCTCAGGTACCCGCGGGAGACCCAGTACTTC.

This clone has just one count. The CDR3 protein is CASSPKGESAYEQYF. As DNA, the CDR3 is TGTGCCAGCTCCCCGAAGGGGGAGTCTGCCTACGAGCAGTACTTC. The V call is TRBV18, the J call TRBJ2-7; D perhaps matches TRBD1 (6 bases). The CDR3 has 15 amino acids. Trimming left V 6 bases short and J 2 bases short, with 17 bases between. Germline V CDR1 and CDR2: KGHSH, LQKENI.

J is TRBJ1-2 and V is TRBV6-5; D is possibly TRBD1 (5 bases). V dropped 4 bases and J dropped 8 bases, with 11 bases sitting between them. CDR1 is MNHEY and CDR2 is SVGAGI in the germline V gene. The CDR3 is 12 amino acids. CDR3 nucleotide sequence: TGTGCCAGCAGTTCAAGCAGGGAGGGCTACACCTTC. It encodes CASSSSREGYTF.

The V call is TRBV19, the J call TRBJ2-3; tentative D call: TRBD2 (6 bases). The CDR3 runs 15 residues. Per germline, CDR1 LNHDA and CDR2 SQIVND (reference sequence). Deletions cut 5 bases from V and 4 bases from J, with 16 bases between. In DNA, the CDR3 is TGTGCCAGTAGTGCTAGGAGGGCGGAGGCAGATACGCAGTATTTT. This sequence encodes CASSARRAEADTQYF.

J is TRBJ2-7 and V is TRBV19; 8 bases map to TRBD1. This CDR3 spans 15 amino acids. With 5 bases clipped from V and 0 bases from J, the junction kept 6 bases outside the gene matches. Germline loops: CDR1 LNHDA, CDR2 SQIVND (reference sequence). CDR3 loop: CASSSGQASSYEQYF. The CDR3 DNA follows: TGTGCCAGTAGTTCGGGACAGGCCAGCTCCTACGAGCAGTACTTC. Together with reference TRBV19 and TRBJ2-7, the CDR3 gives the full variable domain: DGGITQSPKYLFRKEGQNVTLSCEQNLNHDAMYWYRQDPGQGLRLIYYSQIVNDFQKGDIAEGYSVSREKKESFPLTVTSAQKNPTAFYLCASSSGQASSYEQYFGPGTRLTVT.

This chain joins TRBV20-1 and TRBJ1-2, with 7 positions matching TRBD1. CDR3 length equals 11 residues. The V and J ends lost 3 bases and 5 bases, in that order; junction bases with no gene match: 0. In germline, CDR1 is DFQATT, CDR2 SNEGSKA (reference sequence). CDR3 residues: CSARTGYGYTF. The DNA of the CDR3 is TGCAGTGCTAGGACAGGGTATGGCTACACCTTC.

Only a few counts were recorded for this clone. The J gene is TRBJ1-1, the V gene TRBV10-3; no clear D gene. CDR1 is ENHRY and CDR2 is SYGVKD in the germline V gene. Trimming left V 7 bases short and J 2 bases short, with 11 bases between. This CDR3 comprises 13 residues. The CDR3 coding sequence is TGTGCCATCACTCAACAGATCAACACTGAAGCTTTCTTT. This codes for CAITQQINTEAFF.

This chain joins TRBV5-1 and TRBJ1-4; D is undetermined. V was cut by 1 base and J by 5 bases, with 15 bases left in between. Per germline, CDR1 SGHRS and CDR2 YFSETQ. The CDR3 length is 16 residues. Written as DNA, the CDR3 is TGCGCCAGCAGCTTGAGTGGGCGGATGGTGAATGAAAAACTGTTTTTT. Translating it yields CASSLSGRMVNEKLFF.